This T cell receptor beta chain stems from a study of blood T cell repertoires in COVID-19. Study-wide background: Sites across the United States, Italy and Spain contributed samples from acute and convalescent COVID-19. Nucleic acid was either cDNA or gDNA, and it came from T cells, B-cell-depleted T cells, or PBMCs.

Germline V gene lookup returns CDR1 MNHEY and CDR2 SVGAGI. V shed 4 bases and J 1 base; nucleotides not matched to a gene: 5. The CDR3 loop spans 16 amino acids. Authors' analysis steps: Quantification of nucleated cells was approximated via reference gene primer amplification. The repertoire was sequenced with immunoSEQ multiplex PCR; TCRdb's copy has only in-frame clones and lacks some. Clonal size and the V and J genes are those of that table, whereas D and trimming came from the DNA. The table lists about 300,000 clones, about 89% of them singletons. The count of this clone is one. The sequencing input was peripheral blood. This receptor was identified in a young man who had recovered from COVID-19. The rearrangement uses TRBV6-5 and TRBJ2-3; 10 positions agree with TRBD2. The CDR3 loop reads CASSSRTSGRTDTQYF. The CDR3, as DNA: TGTGCCAGCAGTTCCAGGACTAGCGGCCGCACAGATACGCAGTATTTT.